This is a list of T cell receptor beta chains from one sample in a study of blood T cell repertoires in COVID-19. Libraries were prepared by immunoSEQ multiplex PCR; TCRdb keeps only in-frame clonotypes and omits some of them. The repertoire has roughly 150,000 clones, roughly 77% of them found once; the top ten carry roughly 10%. Sequences were obtained from peripheral blood. The receptors were gathered from a human donor in a cohort sampled during active COVID-19. Each CDR3 is given with its conserved first and last residue. The order of the fields is V gene, clone size, J gene, D gene, CDR3 DNA, CDR3 protein. The D gene is left open where the match is weak. Clone size, where shown, is once, few, many, or a class for clones that have expanded.

v_call: TRBV30
clone_size: once
j_call: TRBJ1-5
d_call: -
cdr3_nt: TGTGCCTGGAGTGTAAGCGGGGGACGCAATCAGCCCCAGCATTTT
cdr3_aa: CAWSVSGGRNQPQHF

v_call: TRBV15
clone_size: -
j_call: TRBJ2-2
d_call: -
cdr3_nt: TGTGCCACCAGCAGAGAGGAGGGGTTCGGCGGGGAGCTGTTTTTT
cdr3_aa: CATSREEGFGGELFF

v_call: TRBV7-2
clone_size: -
j_call: TRBJ2-7
d_call: -
cdr3_nt: TGTGCCAGCAGGCCTACCCCGGGACTTCCCTCGCAGCAGTACTTC
cdr3_aa: CASRPTPGLPSQQYF

v_call: TRBV27
clone_size: -
j_call: TRBJ1-6
d_call: -
cdr3_nt: TGTGCCAGCAGTTTGGGCCCAAAATTATCCCTCCACTTT
cdr3_aa: CASSLGPKLSLHF

v_call: TRBV7-3
clone_size: -
j_call: TRBJ2-7
d_call: -
cdr3_nt: TGTGCCAGCAGCCCTAGTCTGGGTTACGAGCAGTACTTC
cdr3_aa: CASSPSLGYEQYF

v_call: TRBV6-5
clone_size: -
j_call: TRBJ1-4
d_call: -
cdr3_nt: TGTGCCAGCCTACGCCTAACTAATGAAAAACTGTTTTTT
cdr3_aa: CASLRLTNEKLFF

v_call: TRBV5-5
clone_size: few
j_call: TRBJ1-6
d_call: TRBD1
cdr3_nt: TGTGCCAGCAGCTGGGGGACAGGGTTTCATCTCCTTTCACCCCTCCACTTT
cdr3_aa: CASSWGTGFHLLSPLHF

v_call: TRBV9
clone_size: -
j_call: TRBJ2-1
d_call: -
cdr3_nt: TGTGCCAGCAGCACCTCCGGGACAACCGACAATGAGCAGTTCTTC
cdr3_aa: CASSTSGTTDNEQFF

v_call: TRBV6-2/TRBV6-3
clone_size: -
j_call: TRBJ1-4
d_call: -
cdr3_nt: TGTGCCAGCAGCCGAGCCCTTGAAGTGAGGACTAATGAAAAACTGTTTTTT
cdr3_aa: CASSRALEVRTNEKLFF

v_call: TRBV9
clone_size: -
j_call: TRBJ1-6
d_call: -
cdr3_nt: TGTGCCAGCAGCGTAGAGCAGGGGAATTCACCCCTCCACTTT
cdr3_aa: CASSVEQGNSPLHF

v_call: TRBV10-3
clone_size: -
j_call: TRBJ2-2
d_call: -
cdr3_nt: TGTGCCATCAGTGACGCTGTCGGGAACACCGGGGAGCTGTTTTTT
cdr3_aa: CAISDAVGNTGELFF

v_call: TRBV2
clone_size: -
j_call: TRBJ1-6
d_call: TRBD1
cdr3_nt: TGTGCCAGCAGGCAAACCTGGGACAGGGCCTTTGATTCACCCCTCCACTTT
cdr3_aa: CASRQTWDRAFDSPLHF

v_call: TRBV5-4
clone_size: once
j_call: TRBJ1-5
d_call: -
cdr3_nt: TGTGCCAGCAGCTTCGACGGGGGGACTCGCAATCAGCCCCAGCATTTT
cdr3_aa: CASSFDGGTRNQPQHF

v_call: TRBV6-5
clone_size: -
j_call: TRBJ1-1
d_call: -
cdr3_nt: TGTGCCAGCAGTTACCCCTGGGAGGGGAGGTCCACTGAAGCTTTCTTT
cdr3_aa: CASSYPWEGRSTEAFF

v_call: TRBV2
clone_size: -
j_call: TRBJ2-7
d_call: -
cdr3_nt: TGTGCCAGGAGGCGGGACCCCCAGGCCTACGAGCAGTACTTC
cdr3_aa: CARRRDPQAYEQYF

v_call: TRBV6-5
clone_size: -
j_call: TRBJ2-7
d_call: TRBD1
cdr3_nt: TGTGCCAGCAGTTACACCCCGGGACAGGGGTGGATCGAGCAGTACTTC
cdr3_aa: CASSYTPGQGWIEQYF

v_call: TRBV6-5
clone_size: -
j_call: TRBJ2-1
d_call: -
cdr3_nt: TGTGCCAGCAGTTACTCGCAAGCTATCAATGAGCAGTTCTTC
cdr3_aa: CASSYSQAINEQFF

v_call: TRBV6-5
clone_size: -
j_call: TRBJ1-5
d_call: -
cdr3_nt: TGTGCCATCACACAGGGCTGGAGTCAGCCCCAGCATTTT
cdr3_aa: CAITQGWSQPQHF

v_call: TRBV27
clone_size: -
j_call: TRBJ2-1
d_call: TRBD2
cdr3_nt: TGTGCCAGCAGTTTAATGGGCCTAGCGGGGGGCAATGAGCAGTTCTTC
cdr3_aa: CASSLMGLAGGNEQFF

v_call: TRBV7-8
clone_size: few
j_call: TRBJ1-4
d_call: -
cdr3_nt: TGTGCCAGCAGCTTAGCGGGAGGGGATCAGGAAAAACTGTTTTTT
cdr3_aa: CASSLAGGDQEKLFF

v_call: TRBV19
clone_size: -
j_call: TRBJ1-5
d_call: TRBD1
cdr3_nt: TGTGCCAGTAGTATGGGGGACAGAAGCAATCAGCCCCAGCATTTT
cdr3_aa: CASSMGDRSNQPQHF

v_call: TRBV5-1
clone_size: -
j_call: TRBJ2-1
d_call: TRBD1
cdr3_nt: TGCGCCAGCAGAGGGACAGGGGACAATGAGCAGTTCTTC
cdr3_aa: CASRGTGDNEQFF

v_call: TRBV10-1
clone_size: -
j_call: TRBJ2-2
d_call: TRBD2
cdr3_nt: TGCGCCAGCAGTGAATCTAGCGGGATCACCGGGGAGCTGTTTTTT
cdr3_aa: CASSESSGITGELFF

v_call: TRBV3-1/TRBV3-2
clone_size: once
j_call: TRBJ2-1
d_call: TRBD2
cdr3_nt: TGTGCCAGCAGCCTGACTAGCAGCTCCTACAATGAGCAGTTCTTC
cdr3_aa: CASSLTSSSYNEQFF

v_call: TRBV5-1
clone_size: -
j_call: TRBJ2-3
d_call: -
cdr3_nt: TGCGCCAGCAGCTTCGGGTCTGCTACAGATACGCAGTATTTT
cdr3_aa: CASSFGSATDTQYF

v_call: TRBV10-2
clone_size: -
j_call: TRBJ2-7
d_call: TRBD2
cdr3_nt: TGCGCCAGCAGTTTCGTGGCGGGGGTAAGCTCCTACGAGCAGTACTTC
cdr3_aa: CASSFVAGVSSYEQYF

v_call: TRBV6-5
clone_size: -
j_call: TRBJ2-7
d_call: -
cdr3_nt: TGTGCCAGCACCCCCCCCCAAACCAGCGAGCAGTACTTC
cdr3_aa: CASTPPQTSEQYF

v_call: TRBV7-2
clone_size: -
j_call: TRBJ2-4
d_call: -
cdr3_nt: TGTGCCAGCAGCAGTCGGGACTCCGTAGGTGGCATTCAGTACTTC
cdr3_aa: CASSSRDSVGGIQYF

v_call: TRBV27
clone_size: -
j_call: TRBJ2-2
d_call: -
cdr3_nt: TGTGCCAGCAGTTTATGGACAAACACCGGGGAGCTGTTTTTT
cdr3_aa: CASSLWTNTGELFF

v_call: TRBV11-2
clone_size: -
j_call: TRBJ1-1
d_call: -
cdr3_nt: TGTGCCAGCAGCTTAGATCTGGGGAGAGGGACTGAAGCTTTCTTT
cdr3_aa: CASSLDLGRGTEAFF

v_call: TRBV18
clone_size: -
j_call: TRBJ2-7
d_call: -
cdr3_nt: TGTGCCAGCTCACGTCCGTGGGGCGTATCGGCTTACGAGCAGTACTTC
cdr3_aa: CASSRPWGVSAYEQYF

v_call: TRBV3-1/TRBV3-2
clone_size: -
j_call: TRBJ1-3
d_call: -
cdr3_nt: TGTGCCAGCAGCCAAGAACAGGGTTTATCTGGAAACACCATATATTTT
cdr3_aa: CASSQEQGLSGNTIYF

v_call: TRBV3-1/TRBV3-2
clone_size: -
j_call: TRBJ2-1
d_call: TRBD2
cdr3_nt: TGTGCCGTTACTAGCGGGGGGGCGTGGGATGAGCAGTTCTTC
cdr3_aa: CAVTSGGAWDEQFF

v_call: TRBV3-1/TRBV3-2
clone_size: -
j_call: TRBJ2-7
d_call: -
cdr3_nt: TGTGCCAGCAGTTACAGGGTTGGCGAGCAGTACTTC
cdr3_aa: CASSYRVGEQYF

v_call: TRBV6-5
clone_size: -
j_call: TRBJ2-7
d_call: TRBD1
cdr3_nt: TGTGCCAGCAGCTATCATCGGGACAGACGGTACGAGCAGTACTTC
cdr3_aa: CASSYHRDRRYEQYF

v_call: TRBV29-1
clone_size: once
j_call: TRBJ1-2
d_call: -
cdr3_nt: TGCAGCGTTCTGCTTGTTGAGGGCTACACCTTC
cdr3_aa: CSVLLVEGYTF

v_call: TRBV19
clone_size: -
j_call: TRBJ2-5
d_call: -
cdr3_nt: TGTGCCAGTAGTCCCCGTACCGGGCCGGGGGAATGGGAGACCCAGTACTTC
cdr3_aa: CASSPRTGPGEWETQYF

v_call: TRBV11-2
clone_size: -
j_call: TRBJ2-7
d_call: -
cdr3_nt: TGTGCCAGCACCAATTACAGGGATTTCTCCTACGAGCAGTACTTC
cdr3_aa: CASTNYRDFSYEQYF

v_call: TRBV28
clone_size: -
j_call: TRBJ1-5
d_call: -
cdr3_nt: TGTGCCAGCACTCCCTACGGGACAAGTAGCAATCAGCCCCAGCATTTT
cdr3_aa: CASTPYGTSSNQPQHF

v_call: TRBV3-1/TRBV3-2
clone_size: -
j_call: TRBJ2-7
d_call: TRBD1
cdr3_nt: TGTGCCATCCAGACAGGGTCGTCGGCCGAGCAGTACTTC
cdr3_aa: CAIQTGSSAEQYF

v_call: TRBV5-4
clone_size: -
j_call: TRBJ2-1
d_call: -
cdr3_nt: TGTGCCAGCAGCTTGGGAATTAGTCGTTCCGGGGAGCAGTTCTTC
cdr3_aa: CASSLGISRSGEQFF

v_call: TRBV9
clone_size: -
j_call: TRBJ2-1
d_call: TRBD2
cdr3_nt: TGTGCCAGTTCTAGCGGGGGGAACAATGAGCAGTTCTTC
cdr3_aa: CASSSGGNNEQFF

v_call: TRBV5-6
clone_size: -
j_call: TRBJ1-5
d_call: -
cdr3_nt: TGTGCCAGCAGCTCGCAGGGAAATCAGCCCCAGCATTTT
cdr3_aa: CASSSQGNQPQHF

v_call: TRBV19
clone_size: -
j_call: TRBJ2-4
d_call: TRBD2
cdr3_nt: TGTGCCAGTAGTATAGAGGCCGGGGGGGCCACGGTAGCCAAAAACATTCAGTACTTC
cdr3_aa: CASSIEAGGATVAKNIQYF

v_call: TRBV6-5
clone_size: -
j_call: TRBJ2-1
d_call: TRBD1
cdr3_nt: TGTGCCAGCAGTTACTCAGGGACAGGGGGCTACAATGAGCAGTTCTTC
cdr3_aa: CASSYSGTGGYNEQFF

v_call: TRBV19
clone_size: -
j_call: TRBJ1-5
d_call: TRBD1
cdr3_nt: TGTGCCAGTAAATCACCGGGACAGGGAGGCAATCAGCCCCAGCATTTT
cdr3_aa: CASKSPGQGGNQPQHF

v_call: TRBV5-4
clone_size: few
j_call: TRBJ2-1
d_call: TRBD2
cdr3_nt: TGTGCCAGCAGCGGCCTAGCGGGATATAACAATGAGCAGTTCTTC
cdr3_aa: CASSGLAGYNNEQFF

v_call: TRBV19
clone_size: -
j_call: TRBJ1-4
d_call: -
cdr3_nt: TGTGCCAGTAGTGTCGACTTCGGGACACCAAACCGAGGGGAAAAACTGTTTTTT
cdr3_aa: CASSVDFGTPNRGEKLFF

v_call: TRBV9
clone_size: -
j_call: TRBJ1-4
d_call: TRBD1
cdr3_nt: TGTGCCAGCAGCGACGGACAGGGGGCTGGGGTTTTTGAAAAACTGTTTTTT
cdr3_aa: CASSDGQGAGVFEKLFF

v_call: TRBV30
clone_size: many
j_call: TRBJ2-7
d_call: -
cdr3_nt: TGTGCCTGGAGTGCAACAGGACACGAGCAGTACTTC
cdr3_aa: CAWSATGHEQYF

v_call: TRBV19
clone_size: -
j_call: TRBJ1-5
d_call: -
cdr3_nt: TGTGCCAGTTTGTCCCTGCCTGGAGGGCTCGGCAATCAGCCCCAGCATTTT
cdr3_aa: CASLSLPGGLGNQPQHF

v_call: TRBV19
clone_size: few
j_call: TRBJ2-7
d_call: TRBD2
cdr3_nt: TGTGCCAGTAGTATTTCTAGCGGAACCTACGAGCAGTACTTC
cdr3_aa: CASSISSGTYEQYF

v_call: TRBV10-3
clone_size: -
j_call: TRBJ2-7
d_call: -
cdr3_nt: TGTGCCATCAGTCGGGACACATCCTACGAGCAGTACTTC
cdr3_aa: CAISRDTSYEQYF